This T cell receptor (beta chain) is drawn from a study of blood T cells in healthy people across ages (dated by TCRdb to the mid-2010s). Concerning the study at large: Template switching captured roughly one uniquely barcoded TCR beta cDNA molecule per two T cells in model experiments. The donors were split into four age groups: young (average around 15 years), middle-aged (39), aged (roughly 60) and long-lived (roughly 88). To avoid experimental bias, donors of different ages were randomly spread across the sequencing lanes. Using deep sequencing normalized with unique cDNA molecular identifiers, the study measured how TCR beta repertoire diversity changes with age. Using the same blood draw, the study looked at two additional independent replicas of 1 million unique cDNA reads for two donors, one aged 18 to 30 and the other aged 80 or older. The study at large found these results: Compared with the aged group, more naive CD4+ T cells, fewer expanded clones and increased TCR diversity were shown by the long-lived group, suggesting age selection. Estimates of total diversity based on one million sequenced T cells were considered lower bounds and underestimates. A strong correlation was found between observed TCR beta diversity and the percentage of naive T cells measured by flow cytometry. Conclusive comparison of naive and antigen-experienced compartments was prevented by the profiling of bulk unsorted PBMCs. As age increased, observed TCR beta diversity per million T cells dropped in a roughly linear way, and a significant reduction was already evident by age about 40. The CMV infection status of donors was not known, potentially confounding age-related changes in expanded clonotypes.

The library was produced with 5' RACE. The second PCR ran for roughly 6 to 11 cycles and used a J-beta primer mix along with a sample-barcoded 5' primer. A unique molecular identifier was introduced onto each TCR beta cDNA molecule by a template-switch 5' adaptor carrying 12 random nucleotides. At least 3 million CDR3-containing paired-end reads were obtained from each sample. First-strand cDNA was synthesized from all RNA with the Mint cDNA synthesis kit, primed by a TRBC-specific oligonucleotide. All cDNA was treated with uracil-DNA glycosylase and then went through a first 18-cycle PCR with the universal primers M1SS and BC2_uni_R. The authors' pipeline ran thus. Normalization of each sample was performed by random selection of 1 million high-quality reads, each carrying a distinct molecular identifier. Reads with shared molecular identifiers were discarded instead of being binned into consensus sequences. MiTCR, run with a Q25 quality threshold and the strictest error-elimination algorithm, handled CDR3 identification, clonotype clustering and error correction. Lower-bound total TCR beta diversity was estimated with a nonparametric unseen species model using Euler transformation. TCRdb passed the public sequencing reads through fastp at Q25 and MiXCR, retaining productive beta sequences. Every distinct CDR3 protein forms one entry, paired with its most common genes and DNA. TCRdb assigned the V and J calls; the authors' analysis was not used. Present in this sample are approximately 2,000,000 distinct CDR3 sequences, 39% of which were seen just once. The ten largest clones add up to 23% of the sample.

The cysteine opens and the phenylalanine closes a CDR3 of 15 amino acids. Only CDR3 DNA remains: 45 bases, in frame from the first base. V is pared back by 2 bases and J by 6 bases, with 13 bases lying between the germline termini. From the germline V gene, CDR1 is LGHNA and CDR2 is YNFKEQ. As regards this clonotype: Its cognate antigen has yet to be identified. No much larger clonotype is one base removed from it; base qualities were not supplied.

The roughly 42 donors, aged about 6 to 95 years, were systemically healthy Caucasian individuals from Russia. Around 9.9 milliliters of peripheral blood were collected from each donor into EDTA-treated Vacutainer tubes. Ficoll-Paque density-gradient centrifugation was used to isolate PBMCs, with at least 7 million per sample. Total RNA, at least 5 micrograms per sample, was extracted from PBMCs with Trizol reagent. Naive CD45RAhigh/CD27high T cell percentages were measured by flow cytometry on a PBMC aliquot from every donor. Sequencing input: blood. This TCR was sampled from a human donor in good health. The chain is made from TRBV4-2 and TRBJ1-4; TRBD1 might be the D gene, on 6 matching bases. The nucleotides read TGTGCCAGCAGCCAAAGATGGGACAAAGATGAAAAACTGTTTTTT. It translates to CASSQRWDKDEKLFF.